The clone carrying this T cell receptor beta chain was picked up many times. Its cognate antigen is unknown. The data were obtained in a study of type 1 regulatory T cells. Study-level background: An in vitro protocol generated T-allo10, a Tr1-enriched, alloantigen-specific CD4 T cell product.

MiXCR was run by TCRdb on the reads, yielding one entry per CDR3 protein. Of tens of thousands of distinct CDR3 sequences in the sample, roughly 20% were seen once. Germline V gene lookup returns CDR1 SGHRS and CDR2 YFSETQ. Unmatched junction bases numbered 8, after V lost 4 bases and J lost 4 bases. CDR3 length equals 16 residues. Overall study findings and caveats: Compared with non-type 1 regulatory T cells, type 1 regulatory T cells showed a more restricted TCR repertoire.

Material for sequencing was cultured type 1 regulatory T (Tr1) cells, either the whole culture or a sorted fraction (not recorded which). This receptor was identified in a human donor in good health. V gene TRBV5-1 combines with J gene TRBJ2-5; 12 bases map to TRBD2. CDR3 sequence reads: CASSRLAGVSRETQYF. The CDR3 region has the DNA TGCGCCAGCAGCCGACTAGCGGGAGTTTCGAGAGAGACCCAGTACTTC. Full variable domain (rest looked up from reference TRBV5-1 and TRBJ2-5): KAGVTQTPRYLIKTRGQQVTLSCSPISGHRSVSWYQQTPGQGLQFLFEYFSETQRNKGNFPGRFSGRQFSNSRSEMNVSTLELGDSALYLCASSRLAGVSRETQYFGPGTRLLVL.